The 10 T cell receptor beta chains below all came from one sample that was sequenced in a study of T cell responses to AZD1222 COVID-19 vaccine. The data were produced by immunoSEQ multiplex PCR, yet TCRdb's version contains in-frame clones alone and is incomplete. The sample consists of some 84,000 clones, approximately 85% of them appearing once. The sample was peripheral blood, taken 28 days after the second AZD1222 dose. These TCRs come from an adult who received the AZD1222 COVID-19 vaccine.

The gene calls are TRBV6-5 and TRBJ1-1; 7 nucleotides line up with TRBD1. CDR3 length equals 13 residues. V shed 7 bases, J shed 1 base, and the junction held 3 bases outside the gene matches. The germline V gene has CDR1 MNHEY and CDR2 SVGAGI. The CDR3 is CASTYRGNTEAFF. Here the CDR3 DNA reads TGTGCCAGCACCTACAGGGGGAACACTGAAGCTTTCTTT.

V is TRBV12-3 or TRBV12-4 and J is TRBJ1-1; possible D gene TRBD1, 5 bases. Trimming took off 4 bases at V and 11 bases at J, with 14 bases between the two ends. This CDR3 region has 12 residues. CDR3 sequence reads: CASSSYRKGAFF. In DNA form, the CDR3 reads TGTGCCAGCAGTTCCTACAGAAAGGGGGCTTTCTTT.

As DNA, the CDR3 is TGTGCCAGCTCACCCCTAGCGGGGGGTTACAATGAGCAGTTCTTC. Translated: CASSPLAGGYNEQFF. This chain joins TRBV18 and TRBJ2-1; 11 positions match TRBD2. Germline V gene data show CDR1 as KGHSH and CDR2 as LQKENI. The CDR3 loop spans 15 amino acids. V lost 3 bases, J lost 4 bases, and 2 bases stayed unmatched. The full variable domain, rest sourced from reference TRBV18 and TRBJ2-1, is NAGVMQNPRHLVRRRGQEARLRCSPMKGHSHVYWYRQLPEEGLKFMVYLQKENIIDESGMPKERFSAEFPKEGPSILRIQQVVRGDSAAYFCASSPLAGGYNEQFFGPGTRLTVL.

The chain is built from TRBV6-5 and TRBJ1-1; 8 bases are a match to TRBD1. The CDR3 extends over 13 amino acids. Germline lookup yields CDR1 MNHEY and CDR2 SVGAGI. Trimming took 7 bases from V and 4 from J; bases not matched to a gene: 5. CDR3 sequence reads: CASTEQGGTEAFF. CDR3 DNA: TGTGCCAGCACCGAACAGGGGGGCACTGAAGCTTTCTTT.

In this sample, this clone turned up a few times. This chain links TRBV11-2 with TRBJ1-4; D is ambiguous. The CDR3 sequence is 15 residues long. V gave up 0 bases and J gave up 3 bases, with 8 bases separating them. Germline V gene lookup returns CDR1 SGHAT and CDR2 FQNNGV. The CDR3 protein is CASSLERWPNEKLFF. CDR3 nucleotide sequence: TGTGCCAGCAGCTTAGAAAGGTGGCCTAATGAAAAACTGTTTTTT.

V and J are TRBV2 and TRBJ1-1; D is undetermined. The CDR3 runs to 13 residues. Germline V gene lookup returns CDR1 SNHLY and CDR2 FYNNEI. V lost 6 bases to trimming and J lost 5 bases, with 13 bases between them. The CDR3 region is CASSSGRATEAFF. CDR3 DNA: TGTGCCAGCAGCTCGGGAAGGGCAACTGAAGCTTTCTTT.

CDR3 amino acids: CASSRQDRQAFF. The CDR3 DNA reads TGTGCCAGCAGTAGACAGGACAGGCAAGCTTTCTTT. The chain carries TRBV28 and TRBJ1-1, with TRBD1 identical over 7 bases. Germline V gives CDR1 MDHEN, CDR2 SYDVKM. The CDR3 loop spans 12 amino acids. Unmatched junction bases numbered 6, after V lost 5 bases and J lost 9 bases. The complete variable domain, with remaining parts taken from reference TRBV28 and TRBJ1-1, reads DVKVTQSSRYLVKRTGEKVFLECVQDMDHENMFWYRQDPGLGLRLIYFSYDVKMKEKGDIPEGYSVSREKKERFSLILESASTNQTSMYLCASSRQDRQAFFGQGTRLTVV.

This clone was seen just once. The rearrangement uses TRBV9 and TRBJ1-6; maybe TRBD1 (6 bases). The CDR3 contains 15 residues. V was cut by 0 bases and J by 3 bases, with 7 bases left in between. CDR1 and CDR2 from the germline V gene are SGDLS and YYNGEE. CDR3: CASSVEGGYNSPLHF. CDR3 DNA sequence: TGTGCCAGCAGCGTAGAGGGGGGCTATAATTCACCCCTCCACTTT.

The chain uses TRBV29-1 and TRBJ1-1; TRBD1 agrees at 12 bases. Germline CDR1 is SQVTM and CDR2 is ANQGSEA. V was pared by 1 base and J by 4 bases, with 4 bases of the junction left unmatched. The CDR3 sequence is 15 residues long. CDR3 coding DNA: TGCAGCGTTGAAGGGGACAGGGGGCGCGGCACTGAAGCTTTCTTT. Encoded protein: CSVEGDRGRGTEAFF.

The V gene is TRBV4-3, the J gene TRBJ2-5; 8 nucleotides agree with TRBD2. The CDR3 is made up of 17 amino acids. CDR1 and CDR2 (germline): LGHNA, YSLEER. Trimming took 1 base from V and 4 from J; bases not matched to a gene: 11. The CDR3 nucleotides read TGCGCCAGCAGCCAAGGATTGGTAGCGGGGAGATCAGAGACCCAGTACTTC. This encodes CASSQGLVAGRSETQYF.